This T cell receptor beta chain was identified during a study of blood T cell repertoires in COVID-19. Across the study: The United States, Italy and Spain were the sources of the acute and convalescent COVID-19 samples. In each case, the material was cDNA or gDNA derived from T cells, B-cell-depleted T cells, or PBMCs.

How the authors handled the data: By means of reference gene primer amplification, nucleated cell counts were estimated. TCRdb keeps only in-frame clones here, not all; method: immunoSEQ multiplex PCR. V and J calls and clone size come straight from that table; D and trimming were deduced from the DNA. The sample includes about 160,000 clones, 65% to 85% of them seen just once. This clone was observed a single time. Sequenced input: peripheral blood. The clonotype was recovered from a woman over 75 with active or convalescent COVID-19.

In DNA form, the CDR3 reads TGCGCCAGCAGCTTGGGACAGACGAACACTGAAGCTTTCTTT. This gives the protein CASSLGQTNTEAFF. The chain employs TRBV5-1 and TRBJ1-1, with D maybe TRBD1 (5 bases). Germline CDR1 and CDR2: SGHRS and YFSETQ. The CDR3 has 14 amino acids. The V end lost 0 bases, the J end lost 1 base, and 7 bases lay between the germline ends.